The rows below give T cell receptor beta chains drawn from one sample of a study of CD8+CD57+ T cells in acquired aplastic anemia. TCRdb redid the calling of the reads with MiXCR, one entry per CDR3 protein. The sample holds some 290,000 distinct CDR3 sequences, 50% to 70% seen once. The source material was sorted CD4+, CD8+, or CD8+CD57+ T cells (not recorded which) from PBMCs. The receptors come from a human donor with severe aplastic anemia or a healthy control (not recorded which). Both conserved end residues are part of each CDR3. Fields, in order: J gene, D gene, V gene, clone size, CDR3 DNA, CDR3 protein. The D gene is left open where the match is weak. Only some rows state a clone size, as once, few, many or a class for expanded clones.

TRBJ2-2,TRBD1,TRBV7-3,many,TGTGCCAGCAGCTCACAGGGGGCAACCGGGGAGCTGTTTTTT,CASSSQGATGELFF
TRBJ2-7,-,TRBV7-6,once,TGTGCCAGCAGCAACTCGATAGGAGGGGGTAAATACGAGCAGTACTTC,CASSNSIGGGKYEQYF
TRBJ1-6,TRBD1,TRBV7-9,-,TGTGCCGCAGCCTCGGGACAGTATAATTCACCCCTCCACTTT,CAAASGQYNSPLHF
TRBJ1-2,-,TRBV29-1,-,TGCAGCGCCCCCGGAGCAGGGCTGAACTATGGCTACACCTTC,CSAPGAGLNYGYTF
TRBJ1-1,-,TRBV7-3,-,TGTGCCAGCAGCCAAAGAGGGGGGCAGAACACTGAAGCTTTCTTT,CASSQRGGQNTEAFF
TRBJ2-2,-,TRBV7-9,-,TGTGCCAGCAGATGGGGAGGAGGGGAGCTGTTTTTT,CASRWGGGELFF
TRBJ2-5,-,TRBV29-1,-,TGCAGCTCATACGACAGGATACAAGAGACCCAGTACTTC,CSSYDRIQETQYF
TRBJ1-6,TRBD1,TRBV20-1,-,TGCAGTGCTACCGTGGACAGGCGAATTAGGTCCCTCCACTTT,CSATVDRRIRSLHF
TRBJ1-5,TRBD1,TRBV7-2,-,TGTGCCAGCAGCTTCGGGGACAGCCTCAATCAGCCCCAGCATTTT,CASSFGDSLNQPQHF
TRBJ2-5,-,TRBV28,many,TGTGCCAGCAGCCCTTACAGAATCCCGGGGGCCCAGTACTTC,CASSPYRIPGAQYF
TRBJ2-1,-,TRBV20-1,-,TGCAGTGCTAGAGATCGGCTCAATGAGCAGTTCTTC,CSARDRLNEQFF
TRBJ2-7,-,TRBV29-1,few,TGCAGCGTGACGGACGGAATCTACGAGCAGTACTTC,CSVTDGIYEQYF
TRBJ2-1,-,TRBV12-3/TRBV12-4,-,TGTGCCAGCAGTTTGAATCACTTCTCCTACAATGAGCAGTTCTTC,CASSLNHFSYNEQFF
TRBJ1-2,-,TRBV7-9,few,TGTGCCAGCAGCTTATGGGCCAGGGACAATGGCTACACCTTC,CASSLWARDNGYTF
TRBJ1-1,-,TRBV2,-,TGTGCCAGCAGTGCAGGTTACGATAACACTGAAGCTTTCTTT,CASSAGYDNTEAFF
TRBJ2-5,-,TRBV15,few,TGTGCCACCAGCAGAGATCGGCTGGCCTGGGAGACCCAGTACTTC,CATSRDRLAWETQYF
TRBJ1-5,-,TRBV24-1,few,TGTGCCACCAGTGAATATGACACCAATCAGCCCCAGCATTTT,CATSEYDTNQPQHF
TRBJ2-1,-,TRBV7-8,-,TGTGCCAGCAGCGCTAATAAGGGAACGGGGGCGAGGTACAATGAGCAGTTCTTC,CASSANKGTGARYNEQFF
TRBJ1-4,-,TRBV7-9,-,TGTGCCAGCAGCTACAGTAATGAAAAACTGTTTTTT,CASSYSNEKLFF
TRBJ1-2,-,TRBV15,-,TGTGCCACCAGCAGAGAAAGTGGTACCAACTATGGCTACACCTTC,CATSRESGTNYGYTF
TRBJ1-1,-,TRBV7-9,-,TGTGCCAGCAGCTCGAGTTGGGAAGCTTTCTTT,CASSSSWEAFF
TRBJ2-3,-,TRBV5-1,-,TGCGCCAGCAGCTTGTCAGGGGAGGTGACAGATACGCAGTATTTT,CASSLSGEVTDTQYF
TRBJ1-1,-,TRBV10-3,-,TGTGCCATCAGTGCCCTACAGGGGAACACTGAAGCTTTCTTT,CAISALQGNTEAFF
TRBJ2-5,-,TRBV25-1,-,TGTGCCAGCAGATTAGCAGGCCAAGAGACCCAGTACTTC,CASRLAGQETQYF
TRBJ2-1,TRBD1,TRBV10-3,few,TGTGCCATCAGTACGACAGGGAATTCCTACAATGAGCAGTTCTTC,CAISTTGNSYNEQFF
TRBJ2-7,-,TRBV28,many,TGTGCCAGCAGTTCGACCTACGAGCAGTACTTC,CASSSTYEQYF
TRBJ2-3,-,TRBV7-9,-,TGTGCCAGCAGACCCACTAGTGCTAGCACAGATACGCAGTATTTT,CASRPTSASTDTQYF
TRBJ2-1,TRBD1,TRBV5-1,-,TGCGCCAGCAGCCCGGGGACAGGGGGCCAGAATGAGCAGTTCTTC,CASSPGTGGQNEQFF
TRBJ2-5,-,TRBV20-1,-,TGCAGTGCTAGGAGGAGCTTAGAGACCCAGTACTTC,CSARRSLETQYF
TRBJ2-6,TRBD2,TRBV12-3/TRBV12-4,many,TGTGCCAGCAGTTTCCCTAGCGGGGTGTTCTCTGGGGCCAACGTCCTGACTTTC,CASSFPSGVFSGANVLTF
TRBJ1-3,TRBD1,TRBV6-1,many,TGTGCCAGCAGTACAGACAGGGTCCCTGGAAACACCATATATTTT,CASSTDRVPGNTIYF
TRBJ2-5,TRBD2,TRBV7-2,-,TGTGCCAGCAGCCCGGGTAGCGGGGTACAGGAGACCCAGTACTTC,CASSPGSGVQETQYF
TRBJ1-1,-,TRBV30,once,TGTGCCTGGAGTGTACTCTTGAACACTGAAGCTTTCTTT,CAWSVLLNTEAFF
TRBJ2-1,-,TRBV7-2,-,TGTGCCAGCAGCTTTTTCAACAATGAGCAGTTCTTC,CASSFFNNEQFF
TRBJ2-7,TRBD1,TRBV2,few,TGTGCCAGCCTACAGGGGGCCTACGAGCAGTACTTC,CASLQGAYEQYF
TRBJ2-5,-,TRBV7-9,many,TGTGCCAGCACGTCAGGGTCCTTACAAGAGACCCAGTACTTC,CASTSGSLQETQYF
TRBJ2-1,-,TRBV24-1,once,TGTGCCACCAGTGAGCGGCCTCCCTACAATGAGCAGTTCTTC,CATSERPPYNEQFF
TRBJ1-1,-,TRBV10-3,-,TGTGCCATCAGTGATGAGGACTTTGAAGCTTTCTTT,CAISDEDFEAFF
TRBJ2-3,TRBD1,TRBV24-1,few,TGTGCCACCAGTGATCCTCAGGGGCAGGGGGCGCGGACAGATACGCAGTATTTT,CATSDPQGQGARTDTQYF
TRBJ2-1,TRBD2,TRBV28,many,TGTGCCACTACTAGCGGGGGGGTCCCTAGCTCCTACAATGAGCAGTTCTTC,CATTSGGVPSSYNEQFF
TRBJ2-5,TRBD2,TRBV7-8,-,TGTGCCAGCAGTCTCCAGCGGGGGGACTACCAAGAGACCCAGTACTTC,CASSLQRGDYQETQYF
TRBJ2-7,-,TRBV3-1,-,TGTGCCAGCAGCCAAAGGAACGAGCAGTACTTC,CASSQRNEQYF
TRBJ2-7,-,TRBV12-3/TRBV12-4,-,TGTGCCAGCAGCCTGAAGTCGCTTGCCGAGCAGTACTTC,CASSLKSLAEQYF
TRBJ2-3,TRBD1,TRBV2,-,TGTGCCAGCAGAGGGAAGGACAGGGTCGCAGATACGCAGTATTTT,CASRGKDRVADTQYF
TRBJ2-7,-,TRBV2,-,TGTGCCAGCAACGGGGGCTCGGGCAGGGGGATCGACGAGCAGTACTTC,CASNGGSGRGIDEQYF
TRBJ2-3,TRBD2,TRBV3-1,many,TGTGCCAGCAGCCAAGCTCAAGCGGGGAGCACAGATACGCAGTATTTT,CASSQAQAGSTDTQYF
TRBJ1-3,-,TRBV6-9,-,TGTGCCAGCAGGACAGAAGCTTCTGGAAACACCATATATTTT,CASRTEASGNTIYF
TRBJ1-5,TRBD1,TRBV2,-,TGTGCCAGCAGTGAACAGGGGGCGGGACAGCCCCAGCATTTT,CASSEQGAGQPQHF
TRBJ2-5,-,TRBV25-1,-,TGTGCCAGCAGTGAATATGGGAGAGAGACCCAGTACTTC,CASSEYGRETQYF
TRBJ2-2,-,TRBV6-2/TRBV6-3,many,TGTGCCAGCAGTTACTCCAGGGGGGCCGGGGAGCTGTTTTTT,CASSYSRGAGELFF
TRBJ2-7,TRBD2,TRBV20-1,-,TGCAGTGCTATTATAGGGAGGGCGGGCGAGCAGTACTTC,CSAIIGRAGEQYF
TRBJ1-1,-,TRBV2,-,TGTGCCAACCGTAGAGAAGGGAACACTGAAGCTTTCTTT,CANRREGNTEAFF
TRBJ1-6,TRBD1,TRBV7-8,-,TGTGCCAGCAGCTGGGACAGGGACCATAATTCACCCCTCCACTTT,CASSWDRDHNSPLHF
TRBJ2-5,TRBD2,TRBV14,-,TGTGCCAGTGGACTAGCGGGGGAGAGAGAGACCCAGTACTTC,CASGLAGERETQYF
TRBJ1-6,-,TRBV10-3,few,TGTGCCATCAGTGAGCTTGACGGACTCAATTCACCCCTCCACTTT,CAISELDGLNSPLHF
TRBJ1-5,-,TRBV10-2,-,TGCGCCAGCAGTGAGTCTACAGGTAATCAGCCCCAGCATTTT,CASSESTGNQPQHF
TRBJ2-1,-,TRBV20-1,-,TGCAGTGTTGCGAGGGGGGGCCTGCATGAGCAGTTCTTC,CSVARGGLHEQFF
TRBJ1-6,-,TRBV19,few,TGTGCCAGTAGTATATCGGGACTGGGAGGATCACCCCTCCACTTT,CASSISGLGGSPLHF
TRBJ2-7,-,TRBV7-8,-,TGTGCCAGCAGCTTAGCAGCTTTGGGCCTTTACGAGCAGTACTTC,CASSLAALGLYEQYF
TRBJ2-5,TRBD1,TRBV20-1,once,TGCAGTGCTAGAGTCGCCAGCGGGTCCGGGACAGGGGGCGCCTTAGGGGAGACCCAGTACTTC,CSARVASGSGTGGALGETQYF